This T cell receptor beta chain emerged from a study of human T cells and chemical hapten exposure. Study-level background: From small differences in pooled library volume came most of the variation in per-sample TCR yields. Whole-study findings and limits: With DPC sensitization, TCRs exceeding 1 in 1000 frequency showed no change.

This clonotype was picked up many times. The target antigen is unknown. TCRdb called the RACE reads again in MiXCR, with one record for every CDR3 protein. The sample has 50,000 to 70,000 distinct CDR3 sequences; about 5.7% are singletons. The CDR3 is 13 residues long. The V and J ends lost 7 bases and 7 bases respectively, with 14 bases between them. CDR1 and CDR2 (germline): MNHEY, SVGAGI. Described time point: healthy volunteer bleed at 6 weeks. Unfractionated whole blood served as the source for total RNA extraction. The sequence derives from a female donor in good health. Some clones in this sample may be carry-over from other donors' samples. The material sequenced was whole blood. The V and J genes are TRBV6-5 and TRBJ2-1; tentative D call: TRBD1 (5 bases). CDR3 in amino acids: CASIQGFTNEQFF. The CDR3 DNA reads as TGTGCCAGCATTCAGGGTTTTACAAATGAGCAGTTCTTC.